This is a list of T cell receptor beta chains from one sample in a study of CD8 T cells in ankylosing spondylitis. TCRdb re-derived calls from the 5' RACE reads in MiXCR, one entry per CDR3 protein. The sample lists over 450,000 distinct CDR3 sequences; about an eighth were seen once. Sequenced input: blood, either unsorted or a sorted T cell fraction (not recorded which). Receptors were obtained from a male donor with ankylosing spondylitis. CDR3s include the opening cysteine and the closing phenylalanine or tryptophan. A D gene is named only where the DNA matches it firmly. Size values are once, few and many counts, or a class for expanded clones, and some rows have none.

>TRBD1|TRBV2|TRBJ2-5|NA
TGTGCCAGTAGCTCCGTCGGACAGGGGGCTCTCGGGACCCAGTACTTC
CASSSVGQGALGTQYF
>NA|TRBV4-1|TRBJ2-4|few
TGCGCCAGCAGCCAAGATCTAACAGGGTTTTCGTTCCAAAACATTCAGTACTTC
CASSQDLTGFSFQNIQYF
>NA|TRBV5-1|TRBJ2-1|few
TGCGCCAGCAGCTTGGATCGCCTCTCCTACAATGAGCAGTTCTTC
CASSLDRLSYNEQFF
>NA|TRBV6-8|TRBJ2-7|NA
TGTGCCAGCAGTTACAATATCCGGGACTTCTCCTACGAGCAGTACTTC
CASSYNIRDFSYEQYF
>NA|TRBV25-1|TRBJ2-3|many
TGTGCCAGCAGCCTCAGCGGCGGAGCTAATCCAGATACGCAGTATTTT
CASSLSGGANPDTQYF
>NA|TRBV7-9|TRBJ1-1|few
TGTGCCAGCAGGAGCAGGGCGACGAACACTGAAGCTTTCTTT
CASRSRATNTEAFF
>NA|TRBV29-1|TRBJ1-2|few
TGCAGCGTTGACAGGGACTATGGCTACACCTTC
CSVDRDYGYTF
>NA|TRBV5-1|TRBJ1-5|once
TGCGCCAGCAGCTTGGGTGACAGGCAGCCCCAGCATTTT
CASSLGDRQPQHF
>NA|TRBV9|TRBJ1-1|NA
TGTGCCAGCAGCACTTCAGGGCCGAACACTGAAGCTTTCTTT
CASSTSGPNTEAFF
>NA|TRBV29-1|TRBJ1-2|NA
TGCAGCGCCGCTGGGGCCGACTATGGCTACACCTTC
CSAAGADYGYTF
>NA|TRBV2|TRBJ2-5|many
TGTGCCAGCAGTGACTGGGAGACCCAGTACTTC
CASSDWETQYF
>NA|TRBV30|TRBJ1-5|few
TGTGCCTGGAGTCAGGGGAGCGGACAGCCCCAGCATTTT
CAWSQGSGQPQHF
>NA|TRBV28|TRBJ2-7|NA
TGTGCCAGCAGTTCGGGGGGCGACGAGCAGTACTTC
CASSSGGDEQYF
>NA|TRBV20-1|TRBJ2-1|NA
TGCAGTGCCAGGGAGGACGGAAAGTACAATGAGCAGTTCTTC
CSAREDGKYNEQFF
>NA|TRBV7-8|TRBJ2-2|few
TGTGCCAGCAGCTCCTCCATCCTGCGAGACACCGGGGAGCTGTTTTTT
CASSSSILRDTGELFF
>NA|TRBV3-1|TRBJ1-6|many
TGTGCCAGCAGCGTACAGATTAATTCACCCCTCCACTTT
CASSVQINSPLHF